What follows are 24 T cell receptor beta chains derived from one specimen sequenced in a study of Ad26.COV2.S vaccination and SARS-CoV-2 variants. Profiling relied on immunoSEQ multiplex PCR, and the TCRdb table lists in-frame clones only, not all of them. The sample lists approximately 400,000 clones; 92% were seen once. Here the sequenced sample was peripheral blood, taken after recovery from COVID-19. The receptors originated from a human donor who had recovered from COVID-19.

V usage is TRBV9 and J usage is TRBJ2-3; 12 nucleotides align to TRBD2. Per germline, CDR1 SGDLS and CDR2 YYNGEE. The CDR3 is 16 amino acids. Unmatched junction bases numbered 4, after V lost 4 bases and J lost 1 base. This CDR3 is CASSSLAGGRTDTQYF. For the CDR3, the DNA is TGTGCCAGCAGCTCACTAGCGGGGGGTCGCACAGATACGCAGTATTTT.

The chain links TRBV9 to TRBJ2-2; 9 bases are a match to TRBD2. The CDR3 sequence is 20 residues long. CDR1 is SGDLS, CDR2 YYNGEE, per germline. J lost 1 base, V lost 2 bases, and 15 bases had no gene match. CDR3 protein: CASSVRRAFSGGLNTGELFF. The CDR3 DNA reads TGTGCCAGCAGCGTCCGACGGGCTTTTAGCGGGGGCTTGAACACCGGGGAGCTGTTTTTT.

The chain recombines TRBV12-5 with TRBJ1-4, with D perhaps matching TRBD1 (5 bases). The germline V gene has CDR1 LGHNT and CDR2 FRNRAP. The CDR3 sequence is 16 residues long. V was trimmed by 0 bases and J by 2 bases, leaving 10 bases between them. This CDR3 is CASGLVRGYTNEKLFF. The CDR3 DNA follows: TGTGCTAGTGGTTTGGTACGGGGGTACACTAATGAAAAACTGTTTTTT.

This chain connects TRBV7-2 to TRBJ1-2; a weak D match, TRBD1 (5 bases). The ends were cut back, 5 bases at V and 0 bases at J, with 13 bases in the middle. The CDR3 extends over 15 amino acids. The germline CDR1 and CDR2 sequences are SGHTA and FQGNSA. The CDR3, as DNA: TGTGCCAGCAGCCACCGACAGATATCTAACTATGGCTACACCTTC. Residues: CASSHRQISNYGYTF.

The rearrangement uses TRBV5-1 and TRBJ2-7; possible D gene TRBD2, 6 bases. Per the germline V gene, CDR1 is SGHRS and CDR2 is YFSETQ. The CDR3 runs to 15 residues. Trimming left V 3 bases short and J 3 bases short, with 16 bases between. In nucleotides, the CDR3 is TGCGCCAGCAGCTCCGCCGGGGGAGGTGGCTACGAGCAGTACTTC. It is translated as CASSSAGGGGYEQYF.

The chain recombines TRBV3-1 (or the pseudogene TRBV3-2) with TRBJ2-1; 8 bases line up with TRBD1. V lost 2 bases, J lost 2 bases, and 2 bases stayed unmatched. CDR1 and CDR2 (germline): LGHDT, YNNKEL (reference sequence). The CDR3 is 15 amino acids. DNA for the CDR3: TGTGCCAGCAGCCAACAGGGGGCCCCCTACAATGAGCAGTTCTTC. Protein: CASSQQGAPYNEQFF.

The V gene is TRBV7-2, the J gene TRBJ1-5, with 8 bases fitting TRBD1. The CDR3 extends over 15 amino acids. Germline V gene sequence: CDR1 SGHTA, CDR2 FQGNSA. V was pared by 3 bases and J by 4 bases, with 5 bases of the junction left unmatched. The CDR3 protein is CASSLTGAQNQPQHF. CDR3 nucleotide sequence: TGTGCCAGCAGCTTGACAGGGGCGCAAAATCAGCCCCAGCATTTT. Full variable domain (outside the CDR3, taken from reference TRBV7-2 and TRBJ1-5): GAGVSQSPSNKVTEKGKDVELRCDPISGHTALYWYRQSLGQGLEFLIYFQGNSAPDKSGLPSDRFSAERTGGSVSTLTIQRTQQEDSAVYLCASSLTGAQNQPQHFGDGTRLSIL.

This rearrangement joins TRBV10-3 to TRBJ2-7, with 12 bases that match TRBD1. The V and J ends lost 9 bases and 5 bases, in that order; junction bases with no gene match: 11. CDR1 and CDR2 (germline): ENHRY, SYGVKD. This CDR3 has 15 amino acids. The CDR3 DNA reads TGTGCCATAGCACCGGGACAGGGGGCGGAAAACGAGCAGTACTTC. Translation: CAIAPGQGAENEQYF.

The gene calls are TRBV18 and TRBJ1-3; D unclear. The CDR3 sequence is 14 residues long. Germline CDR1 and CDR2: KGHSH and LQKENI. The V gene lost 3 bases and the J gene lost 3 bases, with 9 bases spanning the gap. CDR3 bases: TGTGCCAGCTCACCGAAAGCGGGTGGAAACACCATATATTTT. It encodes CASSPKAGGNTIYF.

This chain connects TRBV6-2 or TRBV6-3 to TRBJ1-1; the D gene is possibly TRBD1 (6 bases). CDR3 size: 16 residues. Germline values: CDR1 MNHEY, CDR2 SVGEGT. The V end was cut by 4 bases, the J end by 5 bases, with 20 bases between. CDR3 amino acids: CASSSTRGRQGTEAFF. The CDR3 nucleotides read TGTGCCAGCAGTTCAACCAGGGGCCGCCAGGGGACTGAAGCTTTCTTT.

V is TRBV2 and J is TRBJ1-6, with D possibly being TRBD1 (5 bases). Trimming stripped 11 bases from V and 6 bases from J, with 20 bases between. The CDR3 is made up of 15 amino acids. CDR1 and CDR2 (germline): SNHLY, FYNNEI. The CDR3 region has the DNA TGTGCCGTGCCACAGGTGGATTCCCTTAATTCACCCCTCCACTTT. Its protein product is CAVPQVDSLNSPLHF.

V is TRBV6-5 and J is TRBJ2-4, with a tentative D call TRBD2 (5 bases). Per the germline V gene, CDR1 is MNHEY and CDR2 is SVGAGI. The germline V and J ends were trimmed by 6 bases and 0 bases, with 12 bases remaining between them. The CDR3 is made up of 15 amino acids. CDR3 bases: TGTGCCAGCAGACGGGGTTCCCAAGCCAAAAACATTCAGTACTTC. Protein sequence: CASRRGSQAKNIQYF.

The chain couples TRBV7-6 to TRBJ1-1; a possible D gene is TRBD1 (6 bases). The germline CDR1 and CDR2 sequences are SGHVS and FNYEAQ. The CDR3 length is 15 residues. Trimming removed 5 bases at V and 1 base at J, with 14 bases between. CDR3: CASSPQGSGNTEAFF. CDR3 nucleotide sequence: TGTGCCAGCAGCCCACAGGGTTCCGGGAACACTGAAGCTTTCTTT.

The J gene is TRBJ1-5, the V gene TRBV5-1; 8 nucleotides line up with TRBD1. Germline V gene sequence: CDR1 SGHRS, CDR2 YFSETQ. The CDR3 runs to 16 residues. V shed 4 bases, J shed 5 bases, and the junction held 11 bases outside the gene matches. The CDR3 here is CASSLGTGPEHQPQHF. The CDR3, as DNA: TGCGCCAGCAGCCTAGGGACAGGACCCGAACATCAGCCCCAGCATTTT. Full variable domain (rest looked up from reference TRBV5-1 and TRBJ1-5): KAGVTQTPRYLIKTRGQQVTLSCSPISGHRSVSWYQQTPGQGLQFLFEYFSETQRNKGNFPGRFSGRQFSNSRSEMNVSTLELGDSALYLCASSLGTGPEHQPQHFGDGTRLSIL.

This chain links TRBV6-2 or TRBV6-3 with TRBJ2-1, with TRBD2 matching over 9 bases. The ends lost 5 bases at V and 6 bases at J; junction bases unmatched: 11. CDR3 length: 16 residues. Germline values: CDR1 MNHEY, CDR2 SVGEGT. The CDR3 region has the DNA TGTGCCAGCAGTCTCCTTAGGGCGGGGGGGATCAATGAGCAGTTCTTC. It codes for CASSLLRAGGINEQFF.

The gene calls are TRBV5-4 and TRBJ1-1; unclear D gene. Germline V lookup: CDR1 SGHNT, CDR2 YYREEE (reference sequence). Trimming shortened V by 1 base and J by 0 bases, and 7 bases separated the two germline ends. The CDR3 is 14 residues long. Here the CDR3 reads CASSLYQVNTEAFF. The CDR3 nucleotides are TGTGCCAGCAGCTTGTACCAGGTGAACACTGAAGCTTTCTTT. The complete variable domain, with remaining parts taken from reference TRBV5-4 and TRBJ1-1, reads ETGVTQSPTHLIKTRGQQVTLRCSSQSGHNTVSWYQQALGQGPQFIFQYYREEENGRGNFPPRFSGLQFPNYSSELNVNALELDDSALYLCASSLYQVNTEAFFGQGTRLTVV.

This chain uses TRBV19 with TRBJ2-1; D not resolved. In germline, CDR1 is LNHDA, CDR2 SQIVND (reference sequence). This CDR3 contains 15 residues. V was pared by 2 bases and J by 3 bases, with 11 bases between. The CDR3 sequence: CASSIRRDNYNEQFF. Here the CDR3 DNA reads TGTGCCAGTAGTATAAGGCGCGACAACTACAATGAGCAGTTCTTC.

The chain's CDR3 is CASSQQTGGAGETQYF. CDR3 coding DNA: TGTGCCAGCAGTCAACAGACAGGGGGTGCGGGGGAGACCCAGTACTTC. The V gene is TRBV7-8, the J gene TRBJ2-5; 9 nucleotides match TRBD1. V shed 6 bases, J shed 5 bases, and the junction held 13 bases outside the gene matches. Germline assignment: CDR1 SGHVS and CDR2 FQNEAQ. There are 16 residues in the CDR3.

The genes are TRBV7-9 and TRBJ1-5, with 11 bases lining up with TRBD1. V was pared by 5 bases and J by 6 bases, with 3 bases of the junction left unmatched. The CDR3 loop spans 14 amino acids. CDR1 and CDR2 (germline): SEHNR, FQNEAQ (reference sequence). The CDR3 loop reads CASSLGQGAQPQHF. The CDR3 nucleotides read TGTGCCAGCAGCCTCGGACAGGGGGCTCAGCCCCAGCATTTT.

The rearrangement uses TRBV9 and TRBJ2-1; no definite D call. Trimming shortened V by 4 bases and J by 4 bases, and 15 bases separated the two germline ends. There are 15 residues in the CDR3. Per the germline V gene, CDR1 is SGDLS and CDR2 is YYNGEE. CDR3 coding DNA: TGTGCCAGCAGCCCCCCCTTGACCGAGTACAATGAGCAGTTCTTC. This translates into CASSPPLTEYNEQFF.

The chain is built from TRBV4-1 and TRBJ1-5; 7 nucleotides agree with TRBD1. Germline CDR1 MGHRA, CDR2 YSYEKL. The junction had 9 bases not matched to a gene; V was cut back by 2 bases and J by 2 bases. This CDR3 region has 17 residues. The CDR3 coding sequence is TGCGCCAGCAGCCAAACAATCGAAGGGGGCGGCAATCAGCCCCAGCATTTT. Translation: CASSQTIEGGGNQPQHF.

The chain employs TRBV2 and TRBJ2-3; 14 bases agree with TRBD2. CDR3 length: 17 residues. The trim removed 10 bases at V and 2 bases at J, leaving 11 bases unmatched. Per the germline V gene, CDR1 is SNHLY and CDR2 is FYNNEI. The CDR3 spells CANLGRLAGGDTDTQYF. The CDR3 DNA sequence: TGTGCCAACCTCGGGAGACTAGCGGGGGGGGACACAGATACGCAGTATTTT.

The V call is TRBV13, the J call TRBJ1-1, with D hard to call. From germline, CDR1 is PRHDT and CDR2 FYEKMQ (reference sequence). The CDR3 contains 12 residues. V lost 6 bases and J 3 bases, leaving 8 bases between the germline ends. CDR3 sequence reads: CASSRVHTEAFF. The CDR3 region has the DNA TGTGCCAGCAGTAGGGTACACACTGAAGCTTTCTTT.

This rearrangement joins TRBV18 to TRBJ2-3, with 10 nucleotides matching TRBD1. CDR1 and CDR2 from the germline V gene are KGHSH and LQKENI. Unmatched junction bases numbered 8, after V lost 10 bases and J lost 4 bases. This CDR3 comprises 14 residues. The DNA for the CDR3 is TGTGCCACCCGCGAGGGGACAGGGGCAGATACGCAGTATTTT. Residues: CATREGTGADTQYF.